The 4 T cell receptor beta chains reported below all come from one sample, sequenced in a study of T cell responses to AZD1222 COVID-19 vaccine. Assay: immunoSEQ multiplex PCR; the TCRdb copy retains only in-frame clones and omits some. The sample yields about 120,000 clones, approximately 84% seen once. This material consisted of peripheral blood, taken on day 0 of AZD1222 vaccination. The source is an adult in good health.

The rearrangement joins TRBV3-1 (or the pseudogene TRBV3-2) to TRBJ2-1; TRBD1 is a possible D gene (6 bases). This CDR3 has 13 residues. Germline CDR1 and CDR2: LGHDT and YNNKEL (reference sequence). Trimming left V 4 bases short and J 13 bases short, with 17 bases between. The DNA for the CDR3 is TGTGCCAGCAGCCGGCTACGGGACACCCCCCAGTTCTTC. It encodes CASSRLRDTPQFF.

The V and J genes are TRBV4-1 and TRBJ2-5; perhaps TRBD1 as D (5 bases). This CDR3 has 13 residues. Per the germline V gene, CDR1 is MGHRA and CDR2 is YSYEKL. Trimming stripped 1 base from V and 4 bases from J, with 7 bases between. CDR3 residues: CASSQAGRETQYF. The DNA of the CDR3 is TGCGCCAGCAGCCAAGCAGGGCGAGAGACCCAGTACTTC.

CDR3 sequence (DNA): TGTGCCACCAGCAGATCTAAGGGTACCGGGGAGCTGTTTTTT. Translation gives CATSRSKGTGELFF. The genes are TRBV15 and TRBJ2-2; D gene unclear. Looked up from germline, CDR1 is LNHNV and CDR2 is YYDKDF (reference sequence). Trimming removed 2 bases at V and 5 bases at J, with 9 bases between. The CDR3 is made up of 14 amino acids.

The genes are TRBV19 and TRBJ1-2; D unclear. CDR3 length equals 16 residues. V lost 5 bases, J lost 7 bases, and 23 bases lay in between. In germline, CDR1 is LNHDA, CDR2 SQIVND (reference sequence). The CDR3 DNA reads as TGTGCCAGTAGTGCAATAGCTCCTACCTTGAGGTTTGGCTACACCTTC. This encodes CASSAIAPTLRFGYTF.